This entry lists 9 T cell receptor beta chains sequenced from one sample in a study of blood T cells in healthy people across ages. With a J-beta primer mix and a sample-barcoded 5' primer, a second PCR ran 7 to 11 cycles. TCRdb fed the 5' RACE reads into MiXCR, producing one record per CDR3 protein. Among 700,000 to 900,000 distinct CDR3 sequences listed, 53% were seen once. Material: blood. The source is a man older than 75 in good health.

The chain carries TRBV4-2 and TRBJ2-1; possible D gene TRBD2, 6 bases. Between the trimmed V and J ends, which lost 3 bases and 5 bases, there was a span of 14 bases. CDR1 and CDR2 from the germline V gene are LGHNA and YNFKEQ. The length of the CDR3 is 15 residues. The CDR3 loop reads CASSQPGLTNNEQFF. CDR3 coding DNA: TGTGCCAGCAGCCAGCCGGGACTTACCAACAATGAGCAGTTCTTC.

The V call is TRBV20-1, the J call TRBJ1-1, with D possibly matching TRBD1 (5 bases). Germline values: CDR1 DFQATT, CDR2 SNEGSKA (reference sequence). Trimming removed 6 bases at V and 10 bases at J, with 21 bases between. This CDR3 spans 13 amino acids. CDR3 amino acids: CSAAPARAGGAFF. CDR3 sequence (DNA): TGCAGTGCCGCCCCTGCGAGGGCGGGGGGAGCTTTCTTT.

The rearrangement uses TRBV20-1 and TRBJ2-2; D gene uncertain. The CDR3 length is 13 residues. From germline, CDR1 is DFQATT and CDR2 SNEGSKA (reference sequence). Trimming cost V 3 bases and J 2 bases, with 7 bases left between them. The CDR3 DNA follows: TGCAGTGCTAGTCCCAGAAACACCGGGGAGCTGTTTTTT. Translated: CSASPRNTGELFF.

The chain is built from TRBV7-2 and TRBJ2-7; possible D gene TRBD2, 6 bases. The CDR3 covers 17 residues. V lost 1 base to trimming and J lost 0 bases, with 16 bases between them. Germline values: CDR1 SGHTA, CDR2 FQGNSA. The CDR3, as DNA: TGTGCCAGCAGCTTAGGGCCGGGGACGACTAGCTCCTACGAGCAGTACTTC. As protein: CASSLGPGTTSSYEQYF.

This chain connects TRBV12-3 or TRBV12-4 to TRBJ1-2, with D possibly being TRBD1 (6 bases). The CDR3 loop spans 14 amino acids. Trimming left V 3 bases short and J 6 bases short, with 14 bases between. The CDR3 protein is CASSFGGGAHGYTF. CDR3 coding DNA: TGTGCCAGCAGTTTCGGAGGGGGGGCCCATGGCTACACCTTC.

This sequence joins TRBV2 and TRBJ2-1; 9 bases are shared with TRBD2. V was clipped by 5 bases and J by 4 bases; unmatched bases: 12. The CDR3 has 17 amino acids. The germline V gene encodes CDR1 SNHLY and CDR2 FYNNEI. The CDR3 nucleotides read TGTGCCAGCAGTCATGACTTCCTAGCGGGAACGTACAATGAGCAGTTCTTC. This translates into CASSHDFLAGTYNEQFF.

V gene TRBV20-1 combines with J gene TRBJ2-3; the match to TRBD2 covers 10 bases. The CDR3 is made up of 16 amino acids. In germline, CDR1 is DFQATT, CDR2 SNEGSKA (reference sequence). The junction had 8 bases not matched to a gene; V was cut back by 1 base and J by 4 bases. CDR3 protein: CSARVPLAGTADTQYF. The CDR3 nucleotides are TGCAGTGCTAGAGTTCCACTAGCGGGGACCGCAGATACGCAGTATTTT.

CDR3 DNA sequence: TGTGCCAGCAACAAACGCCTGGGGGGGTACAATGAGCAGTTCTTC. Its protein product is CASNKRLGGYNEQFF. The J gene is TRBJ2-1, the V gene TRBV6-5; the match to TRBD2 covers 7 bases. Germline loops: CDR1 MNHEY, CDR2 SVGAGI. Germline trimming cut 7 bases from V and 4 bases from J; bases unmatched to any gene: 10. The CDR3 covers 15 residues.

CDR3 residues: CASSFWQAYGQYF. Written as DNA, the CDR3 is TGTGCCAGCAGTTTCTGGCAGGCGTATGGGCAGTACTTC. The chain joins TRBV12-3 or TRBV12-4 to TRBJ2-4; D ambiguous. The V end was cut by 3 bases, the J end by 13 bases, with 16 bases between. The CDR3 is 13 amino acids.